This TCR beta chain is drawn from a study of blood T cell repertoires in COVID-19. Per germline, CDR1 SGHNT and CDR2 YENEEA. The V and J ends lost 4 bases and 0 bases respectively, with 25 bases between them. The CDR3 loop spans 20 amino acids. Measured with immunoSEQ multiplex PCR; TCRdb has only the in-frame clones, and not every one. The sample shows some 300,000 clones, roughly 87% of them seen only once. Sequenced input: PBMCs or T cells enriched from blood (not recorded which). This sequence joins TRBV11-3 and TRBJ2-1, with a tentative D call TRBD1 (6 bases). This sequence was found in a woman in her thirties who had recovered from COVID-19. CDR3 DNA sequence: TGTGCCAGCAGCTCCCTCGGGTTGGGGGCGGGCGATAGCTCCTACAATGAGCAGTTCTTC. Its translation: CASSSLGLGAGDSSYNEQFF. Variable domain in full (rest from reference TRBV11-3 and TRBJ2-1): EAGVVQSPRYKIIEKKQPVAFWCNPISGHNTLYWYLQNLGQGPELLIRYENEEAVDDSQLPKDRFSAERLKGVDSTLKIQPAELGDSAVYLCASSSLGLGAGDSSYNEQFFGPGTRLTVL.